This TCR beta chain derives from a study of cytomegalovirus exposure and HLA in healthy donors. General observations from the study: An analysis that was carried out later associated about 17,000 TCR beta sequences with HLA alleles at 0.05 false discovery rate. Accurate prediction of HLA-A and HLA-B alleles (for most subjects) was reportedly achieved from TCR beta sequences. Follow-up analysis later connected one missense variant in DCLRE1C with trimming of TCR beta V- and J-genes.

PCR was performed using 60 Vbeta and 13 Jbeta primers. Measured with immunoSEQ multiplex PCR; TCRdb has only the in-frame clones, and not every one. The listing records over 100,000 clones. This CDR3 contains 16 residues. V was clipped by 8 bases and J by 6 bases; unmatched bases: 17. Germline V gene lookup returns CDR1 LNHDA and CDR2 SQIVND (reference sequence). Worth noting for this clone: The antigen is undetermined.

The sequence was obtained from a man aged 35 to 55 in good health and CMV-seropositive. Sequencing was carried out using PBMCs. The V and J genes are TRBV19 and TRBJ2-3; TRBD2 agrees at 7 bases. The CDR3 spells CASGHVRASGTDTQYF. For the CDR3, the DNA is TGTGCCAGTGGCCACGTCAGGGCGAGCGGGACGGATACGCAGTATTTT.